The T cell receptor (beta chain) described here comes from a study of blood T cell repertoires in COVID-19. About the study: Sources were T cells, B-cell-depleted T cells, or PBMCs; the material itself was cDNA or gDNA.

V lost 6 bases, J lost 2 bases, and 11 bases lay in between. In germline, CDR1 is SNHLY, CDR2 FYNNEI. The CDR3 extends over 15 amino acids. Allocation to cohorts depended on clinical history reported by the participants. Generated by immunoSEQ multiplex PCR, the TCRdb table keeps only in-frame clones and is missing some. Among roughly 420,000 clones listed, around 89% were seen once. The V gene is TRBV2, the J gene TRBJ2-6; TRBD1 might be the D (6 bases). Sequenced input: PBMCs or T cells enriched from blood (not recorded which). This clonotype was sampled from a woman aged 25-40 years with acute COVID-19. CDR3 coding DNA: TGTGCCAGCAGATACAACAGGGCTGGGGCCAACGTCCTGACTTTC. This translates into CASRYNRAGANVLTF. Supplemented by reference TRBV2 and TRBJ2-6, the full variable domain reads EPEVTQTPSHQVTQMGQEVILRCVPISNHLYFYWYRQILGQKVEFLVSFYNNEISEKSEIFDDQFSVERPDGSNFTLKIRSTKLEDSAMYFCASRYNRAGANVLTFGAGSRLTVL.